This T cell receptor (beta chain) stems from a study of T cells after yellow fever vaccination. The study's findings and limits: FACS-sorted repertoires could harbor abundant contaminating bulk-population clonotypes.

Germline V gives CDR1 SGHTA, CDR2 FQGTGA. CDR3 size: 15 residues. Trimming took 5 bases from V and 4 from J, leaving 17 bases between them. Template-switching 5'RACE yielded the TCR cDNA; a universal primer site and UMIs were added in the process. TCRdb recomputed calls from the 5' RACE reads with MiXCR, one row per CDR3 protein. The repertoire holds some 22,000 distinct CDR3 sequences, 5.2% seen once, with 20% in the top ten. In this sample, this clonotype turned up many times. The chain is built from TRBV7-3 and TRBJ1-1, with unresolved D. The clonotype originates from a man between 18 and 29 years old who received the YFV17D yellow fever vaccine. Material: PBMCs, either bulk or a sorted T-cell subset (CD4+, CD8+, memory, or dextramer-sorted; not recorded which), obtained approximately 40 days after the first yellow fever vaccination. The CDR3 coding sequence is TGTGCCAGCAGCAACTCTGGGTTAAGCCCCACTGAAGCTTTCTTT. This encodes CASSNSGLSPTEAFF.